A selection of T cell receptor beta chains follows, all from one sample in a study of OX40 agonist ivuxolimab in advanced cancers. The assay was immunoSEQ multiplex PCR, and TCRdb's table has in-frame clones only and misses some. This sample has some 27,000 clones, with 80% to 90% found just once. Sequencing was performed on CD4+ or CD8+ T cells sorted from blood, taken in a trial of the OX40 agonist ivuxolimab. The receptor set was obtained from an adult with an advanced solid tumor such as melanoma, head and neck, liver or kidney cancer. Both conserved end residues are part of each CDR3. A D gene is named only where the DNA matches it firmly. Clone size, where shown, is once, few, many, or a class for clones that have expanded.

-,-,TRBJ1-2,TRBV7-9,TGTGCCAGCAGCGATGGCGGCGGAGGAGACTATGGCTACACCTTC,CASSDGGGGDYGYTF
-,-,TRBJ1-2,TRBV19,TGTGCCAGTAGTATGACAGTCTCTAACTATGGCTACACCTTC,CASSMTVSNYGYTF
-,TRBD2,TRBJ2-1,TRBV6-5,TGTGCCAGCAGACTACTAGCGGGAGTACTTGTTGAGCAGTTCTTC,CASRLLAGVLVEQFF
-,-,TRBJ2-3,TRBV27,TGTGCCAGCAGTGACACAGATACGCAGTATTTT,CASSDTDTQYF
medium-sized,TRBD2,TRBJ2-1,TRBV7-8,TGTGCCAGCAGCTTAGCTTCCCAAGCAGCGGGAGGGAGGGGTGAGCAGTTCTTC,CASSLASQAAGGRGEQFF
-,-,TRBJ1-3,TRBV4-1,TGCGCCAGCAGCCAAGGGGGCAGCTCTGGAAACACCATATATTTT,CASSQGGSSGNTIYF
-,TRBD1,TRBJ1-1,TRBV4-3,TGCGCCAGCAGCCAAGAGACAGGGAGCCTAGAAGCTTTCTTT,CASSQETGSLEAFF
-,-,TRBJ1-5,TRBV15,TGTGCCACCAGCAGACCCACCGCGGGGTTAAATCAGCCCCAGCATTTT,CATSRPTAGLNQPQHF
-,TRBD2,TRBJ2-1,TRBV6-5,TGTGCCAGCAGTTACAGACTAGCAGGGGAGCAGTTCTTC,CASSYRLAGEQFF
-,-,TRBJ2-1,TRBV9,TGTGCCAGCAGCGCTGGGAGGAGCTCCTACAATGAGCAGTTCTTC,CASSAGRSSYNEQFF
-,-,TRBJ2-7,TRBV5-1,TGCGCCAGCAGCTTTGGGAGAAACTACGAGCAGTACTTC,CASSFGRNYEQYF